The clone carrying this TCR beta chain has only a few counts. Its matching antigen is unknown. Each TRB amplification used roughly 230-550 ng of genomic DNA from blood. This sample is drawn from a study of T and B cells in COVID-19 patients. Study information: Most recovered patients had mild to moderate COVID-19 treated as outpatients. Median age was approximately 34 years in the recovered cohort and around 62 years in the active-infection cohort. General observations from the study: In COVID-19 patients, T cell receptor beta variable and joining gene use was reportedly strongly skewed.

Unmatched junction bases numbered 4, after V lost 3 bases and J lost 5 bases. The CDR3 extends over 12 amino acids. The germline V gene has CDR1 DFQATT and CDR2 SNEGSKA (reference sequence). Multiplex PCR with BIOMED2 TRB-A/B primer pools amplified TRB rearrangements. TCRdb re-analysed the multiplex PCR reads in MiXCR, keeping a single row per CDR3 protein. Seen here are under 8,500 distinct CDR3 sequences, roughly a third observed once, and the top ten hold 20% to 30%. The sequence derives from a human donor who had recovered from COVID-19. The specimen sequenced was blood. The gene calls are TRBV20-1 and TRBJ2-7; TRBD2 matches 7 bases. The CDR3, as DNA: TGCAGTGCTAGGACTAGCTGGCACGAGCAGTACGTC. Encoded protein: CSARTSWHEQYV.